This TCR beta chain originates from a study of blood T cell repertoires in COVID-19. The CDR3 consists of 13 residues. CDR1 is SGHRS, CDR2 YFSETQ, per germline. V shed 5 bases and J 9 bases; nucleotides not matched to a gene: 8. The table came from immunoSEQ multiplex PCR; TCRdb's copy has only in-frame clones and leaves some out. Of about 280,000 clones listed, less than 90% are singletons. This chain connects TRBV5-1 to TRBJ1-2; 9 bases are a match to TRBD1. Sequencing was performed on peripheral blood. The clonotype was recovered from a human donor in a cohort sampled during active COVID-19. Here the CDR3 DNA reads TGCGCCAGCAGGTGGGACAGGGCCTCTAGCTACACCTTC. It translates to CASRWDRASSYTF.